What follows are 10 T cell receptor beta chains derived from one specimen sequenced in a study of Ad26.COV2.S vaccination and SARS-CoV-2 variants (dated by TCRdb to the early 2020s). Libraries were made using the immunoSEQ multiplex PCR assay. TCRdb provides this immuneACCESS table in a form limited to in-frame rearrangements. Some clones are lacking; in checked studies, under half of them reflect an unresolved V gene, and why the rest are absent is not known. The sample table lists fewer than 500,000 clones, 75% to 95% of them with a count of one. The ten largest clones add up to 10% to 15% of the sample. Sample treatment or condition, as interpreted from the label and publication: some 20 received Ad26.COV2.S at low or high dose, single or two shots; a few received placebo; per-sample allocation not given. For vaccine and placebo recipients, the sequenced repertoires came from samples collected on day 63 after the first injection.

Material: peripheral blood, obtained in a trial of Ad26.COV2.S vaccine versus placebo. The receptors here all came from a person aged 18-65 years who received the Ad26.COV2.S COVID-19 vaccine or a placebo.

The V and J genes are TRBV7-2 and TRBJ2-7; D may be TRBD1 or TRBD2 (6 bases each). Deletions cut 1 base from V and 0 bases from J, with 13 bases between. CDR1 is SGHTA and CDR2 is FQGNSA in the germline V gene. This CDR3 region has 16 residues. DNA of the CDR3: TGTGCCAGCAGCTTAGAATCGGGGGCCTCCTCCTACGAGCAGTACTTC. It codes for CASSLESGASSYEQYF.

Regarding this clone: The same CDR3 arises from other DNA sequences in this sample as well. This rearrangement joins TRBV28 to TRBJ2-7, with D unresolved. This CDR3 has 12 amino acids. Trimming stripped 2 bases from V and 4 bases from J, with 6 bases between. Per germline, CDR1 MDHEN and CDR2 SYDVKM. Written as DNA, the CDR3 is TGTGCCAGCAGTTTAAGTGGATACGAGCAGTACTTC. This sequence encodes CASSLSGYEQYF.

The chain uses TRBV24-1 and TRBJ2-2, with D maybe TRBD1 (5 bases). This CDR3 region has 17 residues. The V gene's germline CDR1 is KGHDR and CDR2 SFDVKD. The V end lost 7 bases, the J end lost 3 bases, and 20 bases lay between the germline ends. The CDR3 DNA reads as TGTGCCACCAGCCCCCCAGGGTATGGGTCGGACACCGGGGAGCTGTTTTTT. It codes for CATSPPGYGSDTGELFF.

The rearrangement joins TRBV5-1 to TRBJ2-7, with 8 nucleotides matching TRBD2. The length of the CDR3 is 15 residues. Germline V gene lookup returns CDR1 SGHRS and CDR2 YFSETQ. The J segment lost 4 bases and the V segment lost 4 bases, leaving 10 bases of the junction unmatched. The CDR3 DNA follows: TGCGCCAGCAGCCCCCTAAGCGGGAGAGGGTACGAGCAGTACTTC. Translated: CASSPLSGRGYEQYF.

In this sample, this clone turned up once. This chain uses TRBV29-1 with TRBJ2-1; D is ambiguous. Germline V gene data show CDR1 as SQVTM and CDR2 as ANQGSEA. There are 12 residues in the CDR3. The V gene lost 2 bases and the J gene lost 4 bases, with 6 bases spanning the gap. CDR3 sequence: CSVETGYNEQFF. The CDR3 DNA is TGCAGCGTTGAAACCGGGTACAATGAGCAGTTCTTC.

The V call is TRBV11-2, the J call TRBJ2-7; no definite D call. Germline V lookup: CDR1 SGHAT, CDR2 FQNNGV. This CDR3 region has 13 residues. The V end was cut by 5 bases, the J end by 2 bases, with 10 bases between. The CDR3 spells CASSQSRPYEQYF. CDR3 DNA: TGTGCCAGCAGCCAGTCTCGGCCCTACGAGCAGTACTTC.

The chain recombines TRBV30 with TRBJ2-1; 11 bases align to TRBD2. The trim removed 5 bases at V and 0 bases at J, leaving 6 bases unmatched. CDR3 size: 16 residues. Germline lookup yields CDR1 GTSNPN and CDR2 SVGIG (reference sequence). The CDR3 loop reads CAWGTSGRGSYNEQFF. For the CDR3, the DNA is TGTGCCTGGGGGACTAGCGGAAGGGGCTCCTACAATGAGCAGTTCTTC.

The chain has TRBV10-1 and TRBJ2-5, with D possibly TRBD1 on 5 matching bases. Trimming pared 2 bases from V and 5 bases from J, leaving 12 bases between. The germline V gene has CDR1 WNHNN and CDR2 SYGVQD (reference sequence). CDR3 length: 14 amino acids. The CDR3 DNA reads as TGCGCCAGCAGTGAGCAGACGACAGCCGAGACCCAGTACTTC. It translates to CASSEQTTAETQYF.

V is TRBV7-9 and J is TRBJ2-1, with D possibly being TRBD1 (6 bases). This CDR3 contains 14 residues. Trimming stripped 1 base from V and 8 bases from J, with 12 bases between. CDR1 and CDR2 from the germline V gene are SEHNR and FQNEAQ (reference sequence). The CDR3 DNA follows: TGTGCCAGCAGCTTAGGTCAGGGGTTTGATGAGCAGTTCTTC. The encoded protein is CASSLGQGFDEQFF.

This clone was found once. This chain uses TRBV19 with TRBJ2-7, with TRBD1 identical over 9 bases. Germline CDR1 is LNHDA and CDR2 is SQIVND (reference sequence). V dropped 5 bases and J dropped 3; count of bases not matched to a gene: 2. The CDR3 runs to 13 residues. The CDR3 spells CASSAGQGYEQYF. CDR3 in DNA: TGTGCCAGTAGTGCGGGACAGGGCTACGAGCAGTACTTC. The complete variable domain, with remaining parts taken from reference TRBV19 and TRBJ2-7, reads DGGITQSPKYLFRKEGQNVTLSCEQNLNHDAMYWYRQDPGQGLRLIYYSQIVNDFQKGDIAEGYSVSREKKESFPLTVTSAQKNPTAFYLCASSAGQGYEQYFGPGTRLTVT.